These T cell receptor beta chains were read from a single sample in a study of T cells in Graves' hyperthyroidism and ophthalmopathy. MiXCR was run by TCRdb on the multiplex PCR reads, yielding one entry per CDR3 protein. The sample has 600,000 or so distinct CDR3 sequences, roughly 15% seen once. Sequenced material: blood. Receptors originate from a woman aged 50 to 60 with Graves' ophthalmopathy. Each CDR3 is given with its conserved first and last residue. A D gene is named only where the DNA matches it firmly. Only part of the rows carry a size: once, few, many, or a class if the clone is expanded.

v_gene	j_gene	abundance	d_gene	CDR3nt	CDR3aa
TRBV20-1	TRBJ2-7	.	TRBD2	TGCAGTGCTAGGAGACTAGCGGGAGACCACGAGCAGTACTTC	CSARRLAGDHEQYF
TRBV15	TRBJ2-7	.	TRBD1	TGTGCCACCAGCCTGGACAGGCGGCACGAGCAGTACTTC	CATSLDRRHEQYF
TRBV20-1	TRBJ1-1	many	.	TGCAGTGCTAGAGATCACGGGAGGAACACTGAAGCTTTCTTT	CSARDHGRNTEAFF
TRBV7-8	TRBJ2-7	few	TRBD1	TGTGCCAGCAGCGAGGGGGCACGGGACGAGCAGTACTTC	CASSEGARDEQYF
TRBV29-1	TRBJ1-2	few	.	TGCAGCGTCGACAGCACTATTGGCTACACCTTC	CSVDSTIGYTF
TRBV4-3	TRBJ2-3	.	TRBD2	TGCGCCAGCAGCCAAGATTCCCGCGGGAGGGGGACAGATACGCAGTATTTT	CASSQDSRGRGTDTQYF
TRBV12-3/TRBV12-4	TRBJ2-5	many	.	TGTGCCAGCAGTGTACCTGAACAAGAGACCCAGTACTTC	CASSVPEQETQYF
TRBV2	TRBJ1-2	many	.	TGTGCCAGGAGAGCGGATGGCTACACCTTC	CARRADGYTF
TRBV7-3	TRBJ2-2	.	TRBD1	TGTGCCAGCAGCGCAGCCGGGACAGCCGGGGAGCTGTTTTTT	CASSAAGTAGELFF
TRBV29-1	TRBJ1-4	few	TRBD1	TGCAGCGTCGCCGGAAATAAGGGGGCTTCGGCTGAAAAACTGTTTTTT	CSVAGNKGASAEKLFF
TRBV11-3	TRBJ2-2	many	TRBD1	TGTGCCAGCAGCCGAGGACAGGGCGACTTACTCGGGGAGCTGTTTTTT	CASSRGQGDLLGELFF
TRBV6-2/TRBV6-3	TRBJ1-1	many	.	TGTGCCAGCAGTCTAGGACATTCTGAAGCTTTCTTT	CASSLGHSEAFF
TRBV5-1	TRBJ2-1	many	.	TGCGCCAGCAGCTTGGTCCCTAGTCGCGATGAGCAGTTCTTC	CASSLVPSRDEQFF
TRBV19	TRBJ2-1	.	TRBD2	TGTGCCAGTAGTAAGCGGGAGGGCCCTTACAATGAGCAGTTCTTC	CASSKREGPYNEQFF
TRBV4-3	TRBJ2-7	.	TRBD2	TGCGCCAGCAGCCAAGATACGATAGCGGGGGAGTACGAGCAGTACTTC	CASSQDTIAGEYEQYF
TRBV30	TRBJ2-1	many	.	TGTGCCTGGAGTGTTGGTGGGAATCACTACAATGAGCAGTTCTTC	CAWSVGGNHYNEQFF
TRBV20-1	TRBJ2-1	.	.	TGCAGTGCTATCCTCCTAGCGTTTGCCTACAATGAGCAGTTCTTC	CSAILLAFAYNEQFF
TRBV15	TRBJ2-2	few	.	TGTGCCACCAGCAAGGATAAGGGGGAGCTGTTTTTT	CATSKDKGELFF
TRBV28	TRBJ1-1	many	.	TGTGCCAGCAGTTCCAACAGGGTTTACACTGAAGCTTTCTTT	CASSSNRVYTEAFF
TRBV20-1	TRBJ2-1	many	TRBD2	TGCAGTGCCAGGAAAGCGGGGAATTACAATGAGCAGTTCTTC	CSARKAGNYNEQFF
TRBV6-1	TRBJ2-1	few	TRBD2	TGTGCCAGCAGCTACGACCAGCGGGAGTTTGGTGAGCAGTTCTTC	CASSYDQREFGEQFF
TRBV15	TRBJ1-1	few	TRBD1	TGTGCCACCAGCGGGACAGGGGGAAACACTGAAGCTTTCTTT	CATSGTGGNTEAFF
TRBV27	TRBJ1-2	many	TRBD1	TGTGCCAGCAGTAGCGGACAGGTCGGCTACACCTTC	CASSSGQVGYTF
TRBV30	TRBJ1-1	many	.	TGTGCCTGGAGAGCAGGTTTCGTGAACACTGAAGCTTTCTTT	CAWRAGFVNTEAFF
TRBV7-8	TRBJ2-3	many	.	TGTGCCAGCAGCTTTACTACAGGGATCCCAGATACGCAGTATTTT	CASSFTTGIPDTQYF
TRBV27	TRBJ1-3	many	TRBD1	TGTGCCAGCAGTTCCATCCCAGGGGGGAACACCATATATTTT	CASSSIPGGNTIYF
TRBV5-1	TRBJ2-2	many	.	TGCGCCAGCAGCTTGATACTGAACACCGGGGAGCTGTTTTTT	CASSLILNTGELFF
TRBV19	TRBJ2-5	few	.	TGTGCCAGTAGTAACAGAAAAGAGACCCAGTACTTC	CASSNRKETQYF
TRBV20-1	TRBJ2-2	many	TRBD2	TGCAGTGCAACATCAGCGGGAGAAGGGAACACCGGGGAGCTGTTTTTT	CSATSAGEGNTGELFF
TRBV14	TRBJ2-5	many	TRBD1	TGTGCCAGCTCACCAGGGGGAACGCAGTACTTC	CASSPGGTQYF